These 14 T cell receptor beta chains came from one sample sequenced in a study of tumor-infiltrating lymphocytes in primary liver carcinoma. The template, 450 to 650 ng total RNA, yielded TCR beta cDNA made with a constant-region primer. The TCR beta library was amplified through three nested multiplex PCR rounds in a modified ARM-PCR procedure. Two initial PCR rounds of around 9 cycles each paired TRBV1-TRBV30 forward primers with a C-beta reverse primer. TCRdb re-called the multiplex PCR reads with MiXCR, one entry per CDR3 protein. The sample has around 70,000 distinct CDR3 sequences, approximately 74% seen once. Total RNA and DNA came together from roughly 20-30 mg of bulk tissue without cell sorting. Sequencing was performed on liver tumor tissue from sampling region 4. Described subset: tumor region T4, right-lateral pole. All receptors derive from a man aged 35 to 55 with primary liver carcinoma and hepatitis B virus infection.

In the case of this clonotype: This is likely a read error, given that the CDR3 carries no conserved phenylalanine or tryptophan at its end. The chain links TRBV27 to TRBJ2-2; D is uncertain. V lost 2 bases to trimming and J lost 2 bases, with 0 bases between them. Germline values: CDR1 MNHEY, CDR2 SMNVEV (reference sequence). This CDR3 region has 12 residues. CDR3 in DNA: TGTGCCAGCAGTTTAAACACCGGGGAGCTGTTTCTT. Translated, it gives CASSLNTGELFL.

On this clonotype: An end of the junction does not agree with germline; a read error may underlie this. The CDR3 here is CSVEGGKTHYF. As DNA, the CDR3 is TGCAGCGTCGAGGGGGGTAAGACCCACTACTTC. V is TRBV29-1 and J is TRBJ2-5, with D perhaps TRBD1 or TRBD2 (6 bases each). Germline V lookup: CDR1 SQVTM, CDR2 ANQGSEA. This CDR3 is built from 11 residues.

This rearrangement joins TRBV7-3 to TRBJ2-5; the match to TRBD1 covers 7 bases. The J segment lost 4 bases and the V segment lost 1 base, leaving 3 bases of the junction unmatched. Looked up from germline, CDR1 is SGHTA and CDR2 is FQGTGA. The CDR3 consists of 14 residues. The CDR3 sequence is CASSLSQGVETQYF. DNA for the CDR3: TGTGCCAGCAGCTTAAGTCAGGGGGTAGAGACCCAGTACTTC.

Regarding this clonotype: Sequence at one end of the junction differs from germline and may be a read error. The chain links TRBV29-1 to TRBJ2-2; 11 bases match TRBD1. Per germline, CDR1 SQVTM and CDR2 ANQGSEA. The CDR3 has 17 amino acids. Written as DNA, the CDR3 is TGCAGCGCTAGGACAGGGGGCGCAAAATTGGTCACCGGGGAGCTGTCTTTT. The encoded protein is CSARTGGAKLVTGELSF.

The chain recombines TRBV4-2 with TRBJ2-7, with 9 positions matching TRBD2. CDR3 length: 17 residues. CDR1 LGHNA and CDR2 YNFKEQ come from the germline V gene. The V segment lost 11 bases and the J segment 1 base; nucleotides outside the gene matches: 18. The DNA for the CDR3 is TGTGCCGCTACTGGGCTAGCGGGACTTTATAAGTCCTACGAGCAGTACTTC. Translating it yields CAATGLAGLYKSYEQYF.

On this clonotype itself: At one end the junction does not follow the germline gene, possibly because of a read error. DNA for the CDR3: TGTGCCAGCAGCCAGCTCGGGAATGGCGGAAATGAGCAGTTTTTC. The encoded protein is CASSQLGNGGNEQFF. The V and J genes are TRBV14 and TRBJ2-1, with a tentative D call TRBD2 (5 bases). Germline V gene lookup returns CDR1 SGHDN and CDR2 FVKESK. This CDR3 has 15 amino acids.

The chain links TRBV11-2 to TRBJ2-7, with D unresolved. Germline V lookup: CDR1 SGHAT, CDR2 FQNNGV. Between the trimmed V and J ends, which lost 1 base and 7 bases, there was a span of 14 bases. This CDR3 region has 14 residues. In nucleotides, the CDR3 is TGTGCCAGCAGCTTAGCTCGACCAGAGGAGGAGCAGTACTTC. It translates to CASSLARPEEEQYF. Variable domain in full (rest from reference TRBV11-2 and TRBJ2-7): EAGVAQSPRYKIIEKRQSVAFWCNPISGHATLYWYQQILGQGPKLLIQFQNNGVVDDSQLPKDRFSAERLKGVDSTLKIQPAKLEDSAVYLCASSLARPEEEQYFGPGTRLTVT.

Many counts were recorded for this clonotype. The rearrangement uses TRBV6-6 and TRBJ2-3; D is uncertain. The ends were cut back, 8 bases at V and 0 bases at J, with 6 bases in the middle. The CDR3 is 12 residues long. Germline CDR1 and CDR2: MNHNY and SVGAGI (reference sequence). CDR3 nucleotide sequence: TGTGCCAGCGAGACAAGCACAGATACGCAGTATTTT. Translating it yields CASETSTDTQYF.

CDR3 in amino acids: CASSILGRALEEQYF. CDR3 DNA sequence: TGTGCCAGCAGTATCCTCGGGAGGGCCTTGGAGGAGCAGTACTTC. The chain couples TRBV12-3 or TRBV12-4 to TRBJ2-7, with 8 bases lining up with TRBD2. The CDR3 is 15 amino acids. After removal of 5 bases from V and 7 bases from J, the junction contained 13 bases not matched to a gene.

This clonotype was counted ten times or more. The chain carries TRBV29-1 and TRBJ2-3; a possible D gene is TRBD1 (6 bases). Trimming took 2 bases from V and 2 from J, leaving 14 bases between them. The germline gives CDR1 SQVTM, CDR2 ANQGSEA. The CDR3 is 15 amino acids. CDR3 DNA: TGCAGCGTTGAAAGACAGGATAATCCCACAGATACGCAGTATTTT. Protein sequence: CSVERQDNPTDTQYF.

The chain is built from TRBV12-3 or TRBV12-4 and TRBJ2-1; no clear D. The CDR3 contains 15 residues. Trimming left V 3 bases short and J 1 base short, with 10 bases between. CDR3 nucleotides: TGTGCCAGCAGTTTGATGGTTGAGTCCTACAATGAGCAGTTCTTC. Translating it yields CASSLMVESYNEQFF.

Turning to this clonotype: One junction end does not reproduce the germline sequence, and a read error may be involved. Here the CDR3 DNA reads TGTGCCAGCAATTTAGCGGGGGAGGCTAACTATGGTTACACCTTC. Protein: CASNLAGEANYGYTF. The chain uses TRBV12-3 or TRBV12-4 and TRBJ1-2; maybe TRBD1 (5 bases). This CDR3 contains 15 residues.

This clonotype came up many times. The missing conserved phenylalanine or tryptophan at the end of this CDR3 makes a read error likely. The chain has TRBV11-1 and TRBJ2-1; TRBD2 matches 14 bases. V was clipped by 5 bases and J by 11 bases; unmatched bases: 14. Looked up from germline, CDR1 is SGHAT and CDR2 is FQDESV (reference sequence). The CDR3 has 17 amino acids. This chain's CDR3 is CASSLGLAGEVDKQQFC. The CDR3 DNA reads as TGTGCCAGCAGCCTGGGACTAGCGGGAGAAGTTGACAAGCAGCAGTTCTGC.

The sample holds one count of this clonotype. A read error may produce the germline difference seen at one junction end. The chain is built from TRBV7-8 and TRBJ2-7; D gene uncertain. CDR1 SGHVS and CDR2 FQNEAQ come from the germline V gene. The CDR3 is 16 amino acids. CDR3 sequence: CASSLRTQTISYEQYF. CDR3 sequence (DNA): TGTGCCAGTAGCTTACGGACCCAGACAATCTCCTACGAGCAGTACTTC.